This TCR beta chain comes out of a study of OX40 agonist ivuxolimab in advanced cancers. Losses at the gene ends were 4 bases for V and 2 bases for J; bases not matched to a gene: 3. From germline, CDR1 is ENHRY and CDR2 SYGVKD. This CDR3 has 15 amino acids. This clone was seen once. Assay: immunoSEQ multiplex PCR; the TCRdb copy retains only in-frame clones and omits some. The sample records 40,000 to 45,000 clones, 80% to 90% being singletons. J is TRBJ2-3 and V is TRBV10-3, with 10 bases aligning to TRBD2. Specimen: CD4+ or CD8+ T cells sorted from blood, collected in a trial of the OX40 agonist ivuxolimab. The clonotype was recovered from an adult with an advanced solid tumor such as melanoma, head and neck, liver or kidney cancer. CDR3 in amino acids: CAISASGGNTDTQYF. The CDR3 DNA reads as TGTGCCATCAGTGCTAGCGGGGGAAACACAGATACGCAGTATTTT.